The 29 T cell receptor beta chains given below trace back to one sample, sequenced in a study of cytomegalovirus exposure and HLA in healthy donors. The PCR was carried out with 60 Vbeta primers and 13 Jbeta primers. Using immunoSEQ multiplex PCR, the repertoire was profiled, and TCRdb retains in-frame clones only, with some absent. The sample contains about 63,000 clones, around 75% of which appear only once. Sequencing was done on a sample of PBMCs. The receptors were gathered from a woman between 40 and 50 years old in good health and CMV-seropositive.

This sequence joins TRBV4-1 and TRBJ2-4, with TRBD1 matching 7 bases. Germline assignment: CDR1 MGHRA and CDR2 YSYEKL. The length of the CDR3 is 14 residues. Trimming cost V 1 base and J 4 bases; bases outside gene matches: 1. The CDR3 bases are TGCGCCAGCAGCCAAGTGACAGGGAAAAACATTCAGTACTTC. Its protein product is CASSQVTGKNIQYF.

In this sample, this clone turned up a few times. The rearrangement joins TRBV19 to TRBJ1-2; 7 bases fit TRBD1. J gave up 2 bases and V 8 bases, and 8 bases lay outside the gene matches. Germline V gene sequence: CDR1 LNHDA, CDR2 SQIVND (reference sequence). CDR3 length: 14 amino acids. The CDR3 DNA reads TGTGCCAGTGCTGGGACAGATCGAAACTATGGCTACACCTTC. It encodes CASAGTDRNYGYTF.

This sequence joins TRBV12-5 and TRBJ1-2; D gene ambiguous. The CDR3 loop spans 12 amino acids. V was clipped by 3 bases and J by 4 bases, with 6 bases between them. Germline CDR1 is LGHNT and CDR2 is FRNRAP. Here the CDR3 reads CASGFEGYGYTF. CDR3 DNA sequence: TGTGCTAGTGGTTTCGAGGGCTATGGCTACACCTTC.

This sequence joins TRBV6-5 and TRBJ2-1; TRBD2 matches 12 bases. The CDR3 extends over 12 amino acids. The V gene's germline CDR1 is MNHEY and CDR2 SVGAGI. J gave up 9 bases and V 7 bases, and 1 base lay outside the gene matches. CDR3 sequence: CASKLAGGEQFF. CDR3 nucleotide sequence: TGTGCCAGCAAACTAGCGGGGGGTGAGCAGTTCTTC.

The CDR3, as DNA: TGTGCCAGCAGCTTGGATTGGACAGGGAGCGAGCAGTACTTC. Amino acid sequence: CASSLDWTGSEQYF. The chain has TRBV7-2 and TRBJ2-7; TRBD1 matches 8 bases. CDR1 is SGHTA and CDR2 is FQGNSA in the germline V gene. There are 14 residues in the CDR3. After removal of 3 bases from V and 6 bases from J, the junction contained 7 bases not matched to a gene.

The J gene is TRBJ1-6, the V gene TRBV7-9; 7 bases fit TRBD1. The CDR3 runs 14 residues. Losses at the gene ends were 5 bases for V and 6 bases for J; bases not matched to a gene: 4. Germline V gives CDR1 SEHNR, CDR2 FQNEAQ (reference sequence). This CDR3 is CASSPGQSNSPLHF. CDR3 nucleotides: TGTGCCAGCAGCCCGGGACAGTCTAATTCACCCCTCCACTTT.

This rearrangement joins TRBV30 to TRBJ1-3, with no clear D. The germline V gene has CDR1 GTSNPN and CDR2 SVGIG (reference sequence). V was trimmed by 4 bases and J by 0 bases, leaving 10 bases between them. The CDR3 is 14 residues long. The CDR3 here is CAWNPGFSGNTIYF. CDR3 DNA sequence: TGTGCCTGGAACCCCGGTTTCTCTGGAAACACCATATATTTT.

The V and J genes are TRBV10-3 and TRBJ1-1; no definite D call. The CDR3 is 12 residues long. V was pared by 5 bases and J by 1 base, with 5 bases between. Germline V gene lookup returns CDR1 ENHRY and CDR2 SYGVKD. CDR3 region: CAISHGNTEAFF. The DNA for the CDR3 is TGTGCCATCAGTCACGGGAACACTGAAGCTTTCTTT.

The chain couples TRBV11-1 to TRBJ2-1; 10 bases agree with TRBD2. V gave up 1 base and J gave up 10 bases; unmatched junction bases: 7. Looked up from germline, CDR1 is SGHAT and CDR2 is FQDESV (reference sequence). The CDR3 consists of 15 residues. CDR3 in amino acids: CASSLVIAGGLEQFF. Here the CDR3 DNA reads TGTGCCAGCAGCTTAGTTATAGCGGGGGGCCTCGAGCAGTTCTTC.

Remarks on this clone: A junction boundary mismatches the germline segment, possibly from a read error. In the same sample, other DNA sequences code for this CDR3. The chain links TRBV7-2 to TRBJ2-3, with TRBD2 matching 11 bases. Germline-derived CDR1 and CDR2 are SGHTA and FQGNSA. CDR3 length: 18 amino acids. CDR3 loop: CASSLGLLAGGDTDTQYF. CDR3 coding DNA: TGTGCCAGTAGCTTAGGTTTGCTAGCGGGGGGCGACACAGATACGCAGTATTTT.

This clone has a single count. This CDR3 reads CASSSGGQPQHF. In DNA form, the CDR3 reads TGTGCCAGCAGTTCAGGGGGGCAGCCCCAGCATTTT. This chain links TRBV27 with TRBJ1-5, with TRBD1 matching 7 bases. Germline CDR1 reads MNHEY; CDR2 reads SMNVEV (reference sequence). V gave up 4 bases and J gave up 7 bases; unmatched junction bases: 1. This CDR3 has 12 amino acids.

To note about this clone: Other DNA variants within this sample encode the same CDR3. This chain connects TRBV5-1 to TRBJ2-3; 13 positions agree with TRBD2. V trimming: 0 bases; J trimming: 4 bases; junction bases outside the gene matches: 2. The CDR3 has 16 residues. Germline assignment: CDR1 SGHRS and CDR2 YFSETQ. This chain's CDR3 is CASSLGGTSGADTQYF. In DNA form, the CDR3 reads TGCGCCAGCAGCTTGGGGGGGACTAGCGGGGCAGATACGCAGTATTTT.

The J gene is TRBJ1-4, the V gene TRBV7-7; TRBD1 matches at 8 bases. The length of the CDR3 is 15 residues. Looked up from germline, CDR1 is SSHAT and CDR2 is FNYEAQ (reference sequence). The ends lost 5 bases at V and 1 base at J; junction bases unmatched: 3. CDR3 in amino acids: CASSPDRGTNEKLFF. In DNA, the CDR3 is TGTGCCAGCAGCCCTGACAGGGGAACTAATGAAAAACTGTTTTTT.

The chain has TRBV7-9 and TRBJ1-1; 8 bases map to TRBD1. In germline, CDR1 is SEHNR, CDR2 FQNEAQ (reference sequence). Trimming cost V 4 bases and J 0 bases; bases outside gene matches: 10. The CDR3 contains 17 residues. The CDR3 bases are TGTGCCAGCAGCTATACCACAGGGGGTGACATGAACACTGAAGCTTTCTTT. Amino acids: CASSYTTGGDMNTEAFF. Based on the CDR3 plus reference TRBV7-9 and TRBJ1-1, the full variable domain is DTGVSQNPRHKITKRGQNVTFRCDPISEHNRLYWYRQTLGQGPEFLTYFQNEAQLEKSRLLSDRFSAERPKGSFSTLEIQRTEQGDSAMYLCASSYTTGGDMNTEAFFGQGTRLTVV.

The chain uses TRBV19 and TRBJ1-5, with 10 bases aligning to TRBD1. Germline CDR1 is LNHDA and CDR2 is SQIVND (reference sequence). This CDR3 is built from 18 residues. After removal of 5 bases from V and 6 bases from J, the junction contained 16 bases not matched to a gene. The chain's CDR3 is CASSLRGTGTGVGQPQHF. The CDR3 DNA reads TGTGCCAGTAGTCTACGAGGGACCGGGACAGGGGTCGGTCAGCCCCAGCATTTT. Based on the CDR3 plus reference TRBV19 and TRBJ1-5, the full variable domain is DGGITQSPKYLFRKEGQNVTLSCEQNLNHDAMYWYRQDPGQGLRLIYYSQIVNDFQKGDIAEGYSVSREKKESFPLTVTSAQKNPTAFYLCASSLRGTGTGVGQPQHFGDGTRLSIL.

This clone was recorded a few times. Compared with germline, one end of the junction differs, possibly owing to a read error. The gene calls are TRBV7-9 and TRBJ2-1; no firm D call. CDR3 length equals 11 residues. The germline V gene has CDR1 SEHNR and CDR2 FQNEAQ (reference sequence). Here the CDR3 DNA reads TGTTCCAGCAGCCCGTCCAATGAGCAGTTCTTC. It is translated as CSSSPSNEQFF.

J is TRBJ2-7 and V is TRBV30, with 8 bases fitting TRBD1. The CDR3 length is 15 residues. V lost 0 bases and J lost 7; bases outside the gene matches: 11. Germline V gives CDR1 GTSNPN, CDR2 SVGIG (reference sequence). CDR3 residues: CAWSVPDRGKGEQYF. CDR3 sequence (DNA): TGTGCCTGGAGTGTTCCTGACAGGGGAAAAGGGGAGCAGTACTTC.

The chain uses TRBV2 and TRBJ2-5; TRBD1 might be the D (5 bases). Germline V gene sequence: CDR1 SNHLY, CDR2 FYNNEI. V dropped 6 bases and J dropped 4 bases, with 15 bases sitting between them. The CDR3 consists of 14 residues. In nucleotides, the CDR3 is TGTGCCAGCAGGCTTAGGGGTTGGGGAGAGACCCAGTACTTC. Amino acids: CASRLRGWGETQYF.

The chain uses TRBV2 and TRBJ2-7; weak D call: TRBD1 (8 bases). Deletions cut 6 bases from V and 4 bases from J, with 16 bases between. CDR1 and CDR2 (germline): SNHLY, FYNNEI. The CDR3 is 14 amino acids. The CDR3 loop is CASSTHRGGYEQYF. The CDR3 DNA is TGTGCCAGCAGCACTCACAGGGGGGGTTACGAGCAGTACTTC.

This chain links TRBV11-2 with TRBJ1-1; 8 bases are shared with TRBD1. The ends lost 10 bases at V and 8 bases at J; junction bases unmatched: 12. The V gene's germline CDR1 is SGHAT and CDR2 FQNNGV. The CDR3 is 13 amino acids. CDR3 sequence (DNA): TGTGCCACCTCTCTACAGGGGGAGGGCGAAGCTTTCTTT. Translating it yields CATSLQGEGEAFF. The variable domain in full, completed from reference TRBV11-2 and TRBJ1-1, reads EAGVAQSPRYKIIEKRQSVAFWCNPISGHATLYWYQQILGQGPKLLIQFQNNGVVDDSQLPKDRFSAERLKGVDSTLKIQPAKLEDSAVYLCATSLQGEGEAFFGQGTRLTVV.

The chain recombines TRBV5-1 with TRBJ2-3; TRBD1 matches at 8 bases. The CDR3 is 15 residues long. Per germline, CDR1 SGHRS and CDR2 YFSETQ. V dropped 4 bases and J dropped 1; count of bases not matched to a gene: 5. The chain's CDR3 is CASSPQGAGTDTQYF. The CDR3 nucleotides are TGCGCCAGCAGCCCGCAGGGGGCTGGCACAGATACGCAGTATTTT. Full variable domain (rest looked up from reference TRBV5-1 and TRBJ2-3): KAGVTQTPRYLIKTRGQQVTLSCSPISGHRSVSWYQQTPGQGLQFLFEYFSETQRNKGNFPGRFSGRQFSNSRSEMNVSTLELGDSALYLCASSPQGAGTDTQYFGPGTRLTVL.

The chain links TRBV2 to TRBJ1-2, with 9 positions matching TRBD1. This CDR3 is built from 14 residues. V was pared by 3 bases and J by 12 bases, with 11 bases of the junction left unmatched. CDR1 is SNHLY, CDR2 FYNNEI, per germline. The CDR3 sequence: CASSDWDREERNTF. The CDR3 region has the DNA TGTGCCAGCAGTGACTGGGACAGGGAAGAACGGAACACCTTC.

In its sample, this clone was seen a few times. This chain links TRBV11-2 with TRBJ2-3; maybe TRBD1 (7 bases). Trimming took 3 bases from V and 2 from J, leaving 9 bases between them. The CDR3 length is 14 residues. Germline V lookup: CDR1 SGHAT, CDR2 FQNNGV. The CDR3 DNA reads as TGTGCCAGCAGCTTGGAGGGGGCCACAGATACGCAGTATTTT. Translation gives CASSLEGATDTQYF.

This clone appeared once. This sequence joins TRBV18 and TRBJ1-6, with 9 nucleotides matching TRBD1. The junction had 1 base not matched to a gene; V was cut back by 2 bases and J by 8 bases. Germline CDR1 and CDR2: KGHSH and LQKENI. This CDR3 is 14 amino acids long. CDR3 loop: CASSPGDRDSPLHF. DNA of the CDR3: TGTGCCAGCTCACCAGGGGACAGGGATTCACCCCTCCACTTT. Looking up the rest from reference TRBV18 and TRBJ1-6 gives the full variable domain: NAGVMQNPRHLVRRRGQEARLRCSPMKGHSHVYWYRQLPEEGLKFMVYLQKENIIDESGMPKERFSAEFPKEGPSILRIQQVVRGDSAAYFCASSPGDRDSPLHFGNGTRLTVT.

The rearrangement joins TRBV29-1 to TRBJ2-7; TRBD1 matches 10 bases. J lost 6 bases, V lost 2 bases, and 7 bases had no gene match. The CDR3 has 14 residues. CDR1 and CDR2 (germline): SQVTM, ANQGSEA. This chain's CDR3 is CSVERGQGDAEQYF. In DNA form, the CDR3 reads TGCAGCGTTGAAAGAGGACAGGGGGATGCCGAGCAGTACTTC.

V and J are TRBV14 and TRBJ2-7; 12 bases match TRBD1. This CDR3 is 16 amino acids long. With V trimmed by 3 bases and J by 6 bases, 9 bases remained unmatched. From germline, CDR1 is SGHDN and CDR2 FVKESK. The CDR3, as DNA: TGTGCCAGCAGCCACCCGGGACAGGGGGCGGTTGGCGAGCAGTACTTC. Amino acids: CASSHPGQGAVGEQYF.

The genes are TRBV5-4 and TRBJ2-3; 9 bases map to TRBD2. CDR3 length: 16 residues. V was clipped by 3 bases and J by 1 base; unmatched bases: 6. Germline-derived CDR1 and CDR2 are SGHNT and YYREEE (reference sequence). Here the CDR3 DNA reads TGTGCCAGCAGCTCCAGGGCTAGCGGGGGCACAGATACGCAGTATTTT. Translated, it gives CASSSRASGGTDTQYF.

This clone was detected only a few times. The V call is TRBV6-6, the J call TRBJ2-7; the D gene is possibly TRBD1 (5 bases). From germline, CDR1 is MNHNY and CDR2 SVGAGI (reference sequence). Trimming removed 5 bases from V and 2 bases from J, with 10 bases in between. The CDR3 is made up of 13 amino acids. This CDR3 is CASSLTAAYEQYF. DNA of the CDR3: TGTGCCAGCAGTCTGACAGCAGCCTACGAGCAGTACTTC.

The CDR3 is CASSLEGGPNYGYTF. The CDR3 nucleotides read TGTGCCAGCAGCTTAGAGGGAGGGCCGAACTATGGCTACACCTTC. The chain carries TRBV7-6 and TRBJ1-2; no clear D gene. Trimming cost V 1 base and J 2 bases, with 11 bases left between them. Germline lookup yields CDR1 SGHVS and CDR2 FNYEAQ. The CDR3 is made up of 15 amino acids.